This T cell receptor (beta chain) was documented in a study of blood T cell repertoires in COVID-19. Study in general: Samples taken during acute and convalescent COVID-19 were collected in the United States, Italy and Spain. PBMCs, B-cell-depleted T cells, or T cells were the source of the cDNA or gDNA that made up the material.

Using immunoSEQ multiplex PCR, the repertoire was profiled, and TCRdb retains in-frame clones only, with some absent. The data contain fewer than 250,000 clones, under 80% of them singletons. Trimming cost V 8 bases and J 6 bases; bases outside gene matches: 10. In germline, CDR1 is LNHDA, CDR2 SQIVND (reference sequence). The CDR3 is 13 residues long. This clone was detected a few times. The origin of this receptor is a woman aged 50 to 60 with acute or convalescent COVID-19. Sequenced material: peripheral blood. V gene TRBV19 combines with J gene TRBJ2-7, with 7 bases fitting TRBD1. CDR3: CASSRQGPSEQYF. The CDR3 nucleotides read TGTGCCAGTTCTCGACAGGGCCCTTCCGAGCAGTACTTC.